The following is a TCR beta chain sequence with its context. This entry comes from a study of blood T cell repertoires in COVID-19. Turning to the study itself: The United States, Italy and Spain supplied acute and convalescent COVID-19 samples.

CDR1 is MGHRA and CDR2 is YSYEKL in the germline V gene. The CDR3 consists of 14 residues. Trimming left V 0 bases short and J 6 bases short, with 9 bases between. How the authors handled the data: Nucleated cell number was recorded as an estimate derived from reference gene primer amplification. Using immunoSEQ multiplex PCR, the repertoire was profiled, and TCRdb retains in-frame clones only, with some absent. V, J and clone size are those of that table, while D and trimming were read from the DNA. The sample includes fewer than 350,000 clones, approximately 87% of them seen just once. This TCR was sampled from a woman in her fifties or sixties who had recovered from COVID-19. This chain connects TRBV4-1 to TRBJ1-5; a possible D gene is TRBD1 (5 bases). Sequencing was performed on peripheral blood. In nucleotides, the CDR3 is TGCGCCAGCAGCCAAGATAACGGGGGTCAGCCCCAGCATTTT. Residues: CASSQDNGGQPQHF.